This TCR beta chain was sequenced during a study of T cells in Graves' hyperthyroidism and ophthalmopathy (dated by TCRdb to the late 2010s). Concerning the study at large: Peripheral blood samples were taken at the time of initial diagnosis, prior to any treatment. TCR V-J signatures able to tell the groups apart were searched for in a discovery cohort of 95 or so patients, of whom about 40 had Graves' ophthalmopathy and about 55 had stable Graves' hyperthyroidism. An independent validation cohort of around 19 hyperthyroidism patients and about 16 patients who later progressed to ophthalmopathy tested prospective prediction of ophthalmopathy. The 100 discovery patients were randomly split 7:3 into training and test sets. Thyroid tissue and blood T-cell repertoires from several Graves' hyperthyroidism patients were also compared in the study. After blood sampling, hyperthyroidism patients were treated with methimazole at a starting dose of 30 mg daily, and ophthalmopathy patients were treated with high-dose intravenous methylprednisolone. According to the paper, TCR Vbeta CDR3 sequencing was carried out on about 140 peripheral blood samples, which came from more than 40 ophthalmopathy, under 85 hyperthyroidism and about 17 progressor patients.

Graves' hyperthyroidism was defined as stable when no progression to ophthalmopathy occurred over 18 months of follow-up. The hyperthyroidism patients were between 18 and 65 years old and newly diagnosed, with a disease duration of less than 2 months. Exclusion was applied to patients with uncontrolled infections, other autoimmune diseases, pregnancy or lactation. Diagnoses relied on clinical symptoms, serum thyroxine and TRAb, thyroid ultrasound and orbital computed tomography. PBMCs were isolated from 7.5 to 10 ml of fresh peripheral blood by Ficoll-Paque density gradient centrifugation. Total RNA was extracted using Trizol reagent, and RNA quality was assessed on an Agilent 2100 Bioanalyzer. The TCR beta CDR3 regions were amplified from the RNA transcripts. The TCR CDR3 was subjected to a first round of RT-PCR using the HTBI primer set and the Qiagen OneStep RT-PCR kit. The libraries were constructed in a second round of multiplex PCR and then size-selected and purified. Libraries were sequenced paired-end with 100 bp reads on an Illumina HiSeq2000. The paper's processing steps were these. SOAPnuke was used to process the raw data, throwing out any read that contained adapters or uncalled bases, had a mean Phred below 15, or lacked an exact constant-primer or identifier match. COPE v1.2.5 was used to merge the high-quality paired reads, and each unique nucleotide sequence was defined as a clonotype. Clonotypes were aligned to IMGT TRBV, TRBD and TRBJ reference segments using MiTCR v1.1. Only V-J combinations with frequency above 0.0001, covering 99% to 99.2% of repertoires, were analysed. A TCS score was defined as the ratio of F50 (clonal expansion) to E x V (chaos), with BLOSUM62-based TCRdist applied between CDR3 peptides within each V-J. Welch's t-statistics and random forest reduced around 520 V-J features to some 14, which were used in a naive Bayes classifier (R e1071). TCRdb passed the public sequencing reads through fastp at Q25 and MiXCR, retaining productive beta sequences. Rows matching on CDR3 protein sequence are summarized as one entry with the most common DNA and genes. What appears here as the V and J calls and clone size reflects TCRdb's work, not the paper's. In all, the sample holds 300,000 to 500,000 distinct CDR3 sequences, and more than 13% of those were seen once. The ten biggest clones cover approximately 30% of the sample.

To note about this clonotype: The antigen it binds to is not known. Base quality data are lacking; no much larger clone is found one base away.

The V and J ends are trimmed by 2 bases and 2 bases, leaving 4 bases between them. From the cysteine through the phenylalanine, the CDR3 covers 13 amino acids. The CDR3 DNA has 39 bases and is translated from base 1. CDR1 and CDR2 are drawn from the germline V gene: MNHEY, SVGEGT. Broader findings and caveats from the paper: In validation, progression to ophthalmopathy was predicted by the model with nearly 71% sensitivity and about 72% specificity, a median of 6.5 months before onset. In cross-validation, a model built on a 13 V-J signature told ophthalmopathy apart from stable hyperthyroidism with approximately 91% sensitivity and about 81% specificity, and in testing the same model reached 80%/75%. No statistical method was used to set the sample size in advance, and investigators knew the group allocation. Most expanded thyroid clonotypes (frequency above 0.001) were also detected in blood, suggesting blood repertoires may reflect thyroid immune responses.

This clonotype was sampled from a woman in her twenties or thirties with Graves' hyperthyroidism. The rearrangement joined TRBV6-2 or TRBV6-3 to TRBJ2-1; the D segment cannot be called with confidence. Sequenced: blood. The nucleotide sequence reads as follows: TGTGCCAGCAGTTACGATACCTACAATGAGCAGTTCTTC. It translates to CASSYDTYNEQFF.